Following are 23 T cell receptor beta chains from one sample sequenced in a study of cytomegalovirus exposure and HLA in healthy donors. 60 Vbeta and 13 Jbeta primers were used in PCR. Some clones are missing from TCRdb's copy, which holds only in-frame ones; the method was immunoSEQ multiplex PCR. In the table there are about 140,000 clones, about two thirds of which are singletons. Sequencing input: PBMCs. The receptor source for this set is a man aged 25 to 45 in good health and CMV-seropositive.

The V and J genes are TRBV2 and TRBJ2-1; 7 bases fit TRBD1. The V and J ends lost 4 bases and 7 bases, in that order; junction bases with no gene match: 4. This CDR3 contains 13 residues. Germline V gives CDR1 SNHLY, CDR2 FYNNEI. CDR3 region: CASSGEQGNEQFF. Written as DNA, the CDR3 is TGTGCCAGCAGTGGGGAACAGGGGAATGAGCAGTTCTTC.

This clone was detected only once. The gene calls are TRBV19 and TRBJ2-7, with TRBD1 identical over 7 bases. From germline, CDR1 is LNHDA and CDR2 SQIVND (reference sequence). V lost 11 bases to trimming and J lost 1 base; unmatched junction nucleotides: 11. This CDR3 has 14 residues. CDR3 bases: TGTGCCCGAATCCGGACAGGATCATCCTACGAGCAGTACTTC. Protein: CARIRTGSSYEQYF.

J is TRBJ1-5 and V is TRBV28; TRBD1 agrees at 11 bases. The germline gives CDR1 MDHEN, CDR2 SYDVKM. V was pared by 6 bases and J by 7 bases, with 8 bases of the junction left unmatched. This CDR3 is built from 15 residues. CDR3 sequence: CASRDGQGAGQPQHF. CDR3 DNA sequence: TGTGCCAGCAGAGATGGACAGGGGGCAGGGCAGCCCCAGCATTTT. The whole variable domain, remainder taken from reference TRBV28 and TRBJ1-5, is DVKVTQSSRYLVKRTGEKVFLECVQDMDHENMFWYRQDPGLGLRLIYFSYDVKMKEKGDIPEGYSVSREKKERFSLILESASTNQTSMYLCASRDGQGAGQPQHFGDGTRLSIL.

The genes are TRBV30 and TRBJ2-5; D is unclear. CDR1 GTSNPN and CDR2 SVGIG come from the germline V gene (reference sequence). The CDR3 extends over 11 amino acids. V shed 3 bases and J shed 5 bases, with 7 bases lying between them. The CDR3 nucleotides read TGTGCCTGGAGGGTGGCCGAGACCCAGTACTTC. Protein: CAWRVAETQYF.

The chain combines TRBV5-6 with TRBJ2-5; D possibly corresponds to TRBD2 (6 bases). The CDR3 runs to 17 residues. Deletions cut 0 bases from V and 4 bases from J, with 19 bases between. CDR1 and CDR2 (germline): SGHDT, YYEEEE. The CDR3 bases are TGTGCCAGCAGCTTGGACCCCGGGAGCGCGAGGATAGAGACCCAGTACTTC. This gives the protein CASSLDPGSARIETQYF.

This chain links TRBV10-3 with TRBJ1-6, with TRBD1 matching 10 bases. Germline V gene lookup returns CDR1 ENHRY and CDR2 SYGVKD. The CDR3 extends over 14 amino acids. After removal of 6 bases from V and 8 bases from J, the junction contained 4 bases not matched to a gene. The CDR3: CAIRTGTGDSPLHF. As DNA, the CDR3 is TGTGCCATCAGGACCGGGACAGGGGATTCACCCCTCCACTTT.

The chain recombines TRBV7-8 with TRBJ2-3; D not certain. Germline V lookup: CDR1 SGHVS, CDR2 FQNEAQ. The CDR3 contains 20 residues. Between the trimmed V and J ends, which lost 0 bases and 1 base, there was a span of 23 bases. The chain's CDR3 is CASSLAPPLRWRSRTDTQYF. The CDR3 coding sequence is TGTGCCAGCAGCTTAGCCCCCCCATTGCGTTGGCGGAGCCGCACAGATACGCAGTATTTT. Looking up the rest from reference TRBV7-8 and TRBJ2-3 gives the full variable domain: GAGVSQSPRYKVAKRGQDVALRCDPISGHVSLFWYQQALGQGPEFLTYFQNEAQLDKSGLPSDRFFAERPEGSVSTLKIQRTQQEDSAVYLCASSLAPPLRWRSRTDTQYFGPGTRLTVL.

V gene TRBV28 combines with J gene TRBJ2-7; possibly TRBD2 for D (6 bases). Germline V gives CDR1 MDHEN, CDR2 SYDVKM. The CDR3 covers 12 residues. The V gene lost 10 bases and the J gene lost 3 bases, with 13 bases spanning the gap. The CDR3 DNA follows: TGTGCCACCCGACTAGGGAGCTACGAGCAGTACTTC. Its protein is CATRLGSYEQYF.

This rearrangement joins TRBV7-9 to TRBJ1-4; 7 bases fit TRBD1. The CDR3 covers 17 residues. V was clipped by 5 bases and J by 4 bases; unmatched bases: 13. Looked up from germline, CDR1 is SEHNR and CDR2 is FQNEAQ (reference sequence). The CDR3 loop is CASSTGQPHGGNEKLFF. The CDR3 bases are TGTGCCAGCAGCACGGGACAGCCCCACGGCGGTAATGAAAAACTGTTTTTT.

The V call is TRBV4-1, the J call TRBJ2-3; 16 positions match TRBD2. Trimming removed 3 bases from V and 14 bases from J; junction bases left unmatched: 8. The germline V gene has CDR1 MGHRA and CDR2 YSYEKL. The CDR3 runs 15 residues. The CDR3 spells CASSHAGTSGRARYF. CDR3 in DNA: TGCGCCAGCAGCCATGCCGGGACTAGCGGGAGGGCCAGGTATTTT.

This rearrangement joins TRBV11-2 to TRBJ2-5; maybe TRBD1 (6 bases). The germline V gene has CDR1 SGHAT and CDR2 FQNNGV. Trimming left V 0 bases short and J 5 bases short, with 13 bases between. This CDR3 spans 15 amino acids. For the CDR3, the DNA is TGTGCCAGCAGCTTAGAATGGGGGCTGGGGGAGACCCAGTACTTC. It yields the protein CASSLEWGLGETQYF.

The genes are TRBV10-1 and TRBJ2-5; D ambiguous. CDR1 and CDR2 (germline): WNHNN, SYGVQD (reference sequence). The CDR3 length is 14 residues. V lost 1 base and J lost 5, with 11 bases in between. The CDR3 sequence: CASSEFGFGETQYF. CDR3 DNA: TGCGCCAGCAGTGAGTTCGGGTTCGGGGAGACCCAGTACTTC.

The chain carries TRBV2 and TRBJ2-7, with 8 bases identical to TRBD2. The CDR3 contains 14 residues. The junction had 11 bases not matched to a gene; V was cut back by 10 bases and J by 3 bases. Germline CDR1 and CDR2: SNHLY and FYNNEI. The CDR3 DNA reads TGTGCCACCAGGTCGCGGGGGGACCACTACGAGCAGTACTTC. It yields the protein CATRSRGDHYEQYF.

This clone was found once. V gene TRBV11-3 combines with J gene TRBJ1-4; the D gene is possibly TRBD1 (5 bases). There are 15 residues in the CDR3. Germline V gene lookup returns CDR1 SGHNT and CDR2 YENEEA. Between the trimmed V and J ends, which lost 5 bases and 6 bases, there was a span of 16 bases. Here the CDR3 reads CASSEIGQGYEKLFF. In nucleotides, the CDR3 is TGTGCCAGCAGCGAAATAGGGCAGGGTTATGAAAAACTGTTTTTT.

The V gene is TRBV13, the J gene TRBJ2-1; D is undetermined. CDR1 is PRHDT and CDR2 is FYEKMQ in the germline V gene (reference sequence). V lost 8 bases to trimming and J lost 2 bases, with 4 bases between them. This CDR3 has 11 amino acids. CDR3 DNA: TGTGCCAGCTCCACCTACAATGAGCAGTTCTTC. Its translation is CASSTYNEQFF.

J is TRBJ2-7 and V is TRBV5-1; 7 nucleotides line up with TRBD1. The CDR3 is made up of 15 amino acids. Germline V gives CDR1 SGHRS, CDR2 YFSETQ. V was clipped by 3 bases and J by 7 bases; unmatched bases: 13. The CDR3 nucleotides read TGCGCCAGCAGCTCCGGACAGGAGTATGTTGTGGAGCAGTACTTC. Protein sequence: CASSSGQEYVVEQYF.

This clone was observed a few times. A read error may produce the germline difference seen at one junction end. This chain connects TRBV15 to TRBJ2-1; D not resolved. Per the germline V gene, CDR1 is LNHNV and CDR2 is YYDKDF (reference sequence). The CDR3 consists of 14 residues. CDR3 in amino acids: CATSRSLSDNEQFF. The CDR3 coding sequence is TGTGCCACCAGCAGATCTCTCTCCGACAATGAGCAGTTCTTC.

This chain joins TRBV10-1 and TRBJ2-1; 9 positions agree with TRBD2. This CDR3 has 15 residues. Germline-derived CDR1 and CDR2 are WNHNN and SYGVQD (reference sequence). The trim removed 8 bases at V and 4 bases at J, leaving 9 bases unmatched. CDR3 bases: TGCGCCAGCCGAGAGGCTAGCGGGGCGTACAATGAGCAGTTCTTC. Translation: CASREASGAYNEQFF.

V usage is TRBV23-1 and J usage is TRBJ2-3; possibly TRBD2 for D (6 bases). TRBV23-1 is known as an ORF, though its function is uncertain. V lost 7 bases and J 0 bases, leaving 17 bases between the germline ends. The CDR3 loop spans 16 amino acids. The CDR3 DNA reads as TGCGCCAGCAACCTATTCTCGGAGGGCAGCACAGATACGCAGTATTTT. Protein: CASNLFSEGSTDTQYF.

The V gene is TRBV11-2, the J gene TRBJ1-5; D is undetermined. Trimming shortened V by 0 bases and J by 9 bases, and 9 bases separated the two germline ends. CDR3 length equals 13 residues. Germline V lookup: CDR1 SGHAT, CDR2 FQNNGV. CDR3 nucleotides: TGTGCCAGCAGCTTAGACGGCACGGGGCCCCAGCATTTT. This gives the protein CASSLDGTGPQHF.

The chain carries TRBV7-8 and TRBJ2-6, with a tentative D call TRBD1 (6 bases). Germline assignment: CDR1 SGHVS and CDR2 FQNEAQ. V was cut by 5 bases and J by 2 bases, with 10 bases left in between. CDR3 size: 15 residues. CDR3 sequence reads: CASSPTGTGANVLTF. As DNA, the CDR3 is TGTGCCAGCAGCCCCACAGGGACTGGGGCCAACGTCCTGACTTTC. Filled out from reference TRBV7-8 and TRBJ2-6, the complete variable domain reads GAGVSQSPRYKVAKRGQDVALRCDPISGHVSLFWYQQALGQGPEFLTYFQNEAQLDKSGLPSDRFFAERPEGSVSTLKIQRTQQEDSAVYLCASSPTGTGANVLTFGAGSRLTVL.

V usage is TRBV5-4 and J usage is TRBJ2-1; TRBD2 might be the D (6 bases). There are 16 residues in the CDR3. CDR1 and CDR2 (germline): SGHNT, YYREEE (reference sequence). Between the trimmed V and J ends, which lost 3 bases and 9 bases, there was a span of 22 bases. The CDR3 DNA reads TGTGCCAGCAGCTCAGGGACTGATCTCGGTTCGGGTGAGCAGTTCTTC. Protein product: CASSSGTDLGSGEQFF.

The J gene is TRBJ1-1, the V gene TRBV11-2; the D gene is possibly TRBD1 (5 bases). The V gene's germline CDR1 is SGHAT and CDR2 FQNNGV. V was cut by 7 bases and J by 5 bases, with 17 bases left in between. There are 14 residues in the CDR3. CDR3 sequence: CASISVGGKTEAFF. CDR3 DNA: TGTGCCAGCATCTCCGTCGGGGGGAAGACTGAAGCTTTCTTT.